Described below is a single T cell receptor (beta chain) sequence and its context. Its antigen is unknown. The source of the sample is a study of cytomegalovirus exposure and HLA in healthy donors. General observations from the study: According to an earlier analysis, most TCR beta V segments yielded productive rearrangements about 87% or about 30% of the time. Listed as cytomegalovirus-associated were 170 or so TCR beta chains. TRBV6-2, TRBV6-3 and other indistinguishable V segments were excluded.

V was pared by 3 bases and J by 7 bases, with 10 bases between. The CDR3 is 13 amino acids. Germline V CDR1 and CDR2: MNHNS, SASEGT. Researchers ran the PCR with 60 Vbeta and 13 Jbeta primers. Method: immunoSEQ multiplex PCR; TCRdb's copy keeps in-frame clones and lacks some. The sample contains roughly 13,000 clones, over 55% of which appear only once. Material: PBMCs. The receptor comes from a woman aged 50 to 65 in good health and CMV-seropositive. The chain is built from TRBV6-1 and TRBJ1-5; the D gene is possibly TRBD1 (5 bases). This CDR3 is CASSDRDGQPQHF. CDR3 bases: TGTGCCAGCAGTGACAGGGATGGGCAGCCCCAGCATTTT.